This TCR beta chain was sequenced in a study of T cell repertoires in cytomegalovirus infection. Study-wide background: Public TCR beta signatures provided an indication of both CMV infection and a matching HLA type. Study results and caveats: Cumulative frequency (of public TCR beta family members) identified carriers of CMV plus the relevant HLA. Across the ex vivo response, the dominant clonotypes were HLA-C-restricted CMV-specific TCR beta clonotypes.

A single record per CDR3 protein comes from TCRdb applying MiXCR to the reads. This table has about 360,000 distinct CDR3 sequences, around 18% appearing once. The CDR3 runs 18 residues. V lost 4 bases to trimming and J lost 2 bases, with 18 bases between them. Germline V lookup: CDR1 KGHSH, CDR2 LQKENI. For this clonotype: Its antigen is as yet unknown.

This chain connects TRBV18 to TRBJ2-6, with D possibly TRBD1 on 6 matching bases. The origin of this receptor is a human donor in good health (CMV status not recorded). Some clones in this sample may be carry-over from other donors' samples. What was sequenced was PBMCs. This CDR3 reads CASSLTQQGTPGANVLTF. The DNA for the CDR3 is TGTGCCAGCTCACTAACTCAACAGGGTACTCCTGGGGCCAACGTCCTGACTTTC.